Detailed here is one TCR beta chain. The data were obtained in a study of cytomegalovirus exposure and HLA in healthy donors. Profiling relied on immunoSEQ multiplex PCR, and the TCRdb table lists in-frame clones only, not all of them. This table has some 200,000 clones, 80% to 90% appearing once. The ends were cut back, 5 bases at V and 0 bases at J, with 5 bases in the middle. This CDR3 has 11 amino acids. Germline V lookup: CDR1 DFQATT, CDR2 SNEGSKA (reference sequence). The source material was PBMCs. The chain joins TRBV20-1 to TRBJ2-7; D remains unclear. The TCR sequence derives from a woman aged 30 to 39 in good health and CMV-seropositive. The CDR3 reads CSAHISYEQYF. In DNA form, the CDR3 reads TGCAGTGCTCACATCTCCTACGAGCAGTACTTC.